This TCR beta chain was sequenced for a study of beta chain features in type 1 diabetes. Sequencing targeted expressed TCRB transcripts, as all isolated RNA had been reverse transcribed. Clones were sequenced by immunoSEQ multiplex PCR, and TCRdb holds only the in-frame ones, with some missing. The profile shows about 390,000 clones, 8.5% to 10% of them singletons. The study, taken as a whole, reports: Across patients, naive, central memory and Treg TCRB repertoires exhibited apparently greater similarity than was observed across healthy donors. A definitive answer on HLA type influencing TCRB rearrangement was not reached here. With patients and controls alike, PCR might favor shorter templates to an equal degree. Type 1 diabetes patients had moderately but significantly shorter TCRB CDR3s in all four CD4+ subsets.

Post-sort purity exceeded 95% for all sorted populations. With regard to this clone: Its matching antigen is unknown.

Germline CDR1 is SGHTA and CDR2 is FQGNSA. Trimming pared 5 bases from V and 6 bases from J, leaving 22 bases between. The CDR3 is 16 residues long. The source material was central memory CD4+ T cells from blood. The chain couples TRBV7-2 to TRBJ1-1; a weak D match, TRBD1 (6 bases). This sequence originates from a man aged 25 to 40 with type 1 diabetes. The DNA for the CDR3 is TGTGCCAGCAGCGACCACAGGGTTGGTCGTATAGCTGAAGCTTTCTTT. Translated, it gives CASSDHRVGRIAEAFF.